This TCR beta chain was sequenced during a study of blood T cell repertoires in COVID-19. Study information: In each case, the material was cDNA or gDNA derived from T cells, B-cell-depleted T cells, or PBMCs.

Germline V gene lookup returns CDR1 SGHTA and CDR2 FQGNSA. The CDR3 length is 15 residues. V lost 1 base to trimming and J lost 2 bases, with 11 bases between them. Original handling: The assay estimated nucleated cells by amplifying reference gene primers. The assay was immunoSEQ multiplex PCR, and TCRdb's table has in-frame clones only and misses some. The D gene and trimming were derived from the DNA, and the V and J assignments and clone size from that table. This table holds about 310,000 clones, around 87% found once. The chain links TRBV7-2 to TRBJ2-5; D possibly corresponds to TRBD1 (6 bases). The clonotype originates from a woman in her thirties or forties with COVID-19, enrolled during active disease. Sequencing was performed on peripheral blood. This CDR3 is CASSLGDITQETQYF. The CDR3 DNA follows: TGTGCCAGCAGCTTAGGGGACATAACGCAAGAGACCCAGTACTTC.